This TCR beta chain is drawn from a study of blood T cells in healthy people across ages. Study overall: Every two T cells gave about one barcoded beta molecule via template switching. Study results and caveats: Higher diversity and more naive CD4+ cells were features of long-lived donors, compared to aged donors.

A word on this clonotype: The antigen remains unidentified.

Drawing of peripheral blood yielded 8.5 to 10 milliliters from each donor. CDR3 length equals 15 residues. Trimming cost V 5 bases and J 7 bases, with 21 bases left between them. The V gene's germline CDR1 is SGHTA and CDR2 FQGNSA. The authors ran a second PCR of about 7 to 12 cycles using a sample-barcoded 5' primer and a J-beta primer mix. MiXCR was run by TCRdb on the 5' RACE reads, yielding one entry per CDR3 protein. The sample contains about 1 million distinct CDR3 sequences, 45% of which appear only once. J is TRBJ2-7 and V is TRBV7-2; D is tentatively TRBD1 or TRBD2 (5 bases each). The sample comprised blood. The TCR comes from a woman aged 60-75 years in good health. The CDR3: CASSPQRGRYNEQYF. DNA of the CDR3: TGTGCCAGCAGCCCTCAGAGGGGACGCTACAATGAGCAGTACTTC.